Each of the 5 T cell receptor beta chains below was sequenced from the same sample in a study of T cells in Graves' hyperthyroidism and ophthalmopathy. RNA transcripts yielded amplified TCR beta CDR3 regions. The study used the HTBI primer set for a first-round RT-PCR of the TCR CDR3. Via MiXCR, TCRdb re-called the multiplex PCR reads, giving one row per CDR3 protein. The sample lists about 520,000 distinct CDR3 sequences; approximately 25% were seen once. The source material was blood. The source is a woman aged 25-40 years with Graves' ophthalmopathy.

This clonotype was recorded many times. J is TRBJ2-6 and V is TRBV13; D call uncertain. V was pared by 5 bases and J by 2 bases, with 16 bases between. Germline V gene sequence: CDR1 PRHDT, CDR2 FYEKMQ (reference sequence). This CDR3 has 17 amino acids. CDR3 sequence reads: CASSPRNPWAGANVLTF. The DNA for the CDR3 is TGTGCCAGCAGCCCCCGGAACCCCTGGGCTGGGGCCAACGTCCTGACTTTC.

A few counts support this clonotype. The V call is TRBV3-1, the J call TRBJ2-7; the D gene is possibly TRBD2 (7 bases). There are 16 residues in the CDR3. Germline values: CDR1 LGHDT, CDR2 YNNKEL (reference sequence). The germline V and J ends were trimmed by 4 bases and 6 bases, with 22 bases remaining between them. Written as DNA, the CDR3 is TGTGCCAGCAGCCGAAGGGGCGGGGGCAAACCAGCCGAGCAGTACTTC. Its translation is CASSRRGGGKPAEQYF.

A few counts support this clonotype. The CDR3 reads CAISKGPDQPQHF. Here the CDR3 DNA reads TGTGCCATCAGTAAGGGTCCAGATCAGCCCCAGCATTTT. The J gene is TRBJ1-5, the V gene TRBV10-3, with D hard to call. Germline V gives CDR1 ENHRY, CDR2 SYGVKD. The CDR3 consists of 13 residues. Trimming cost V 5 bases and J 5 bases, with 10 bases left between them.

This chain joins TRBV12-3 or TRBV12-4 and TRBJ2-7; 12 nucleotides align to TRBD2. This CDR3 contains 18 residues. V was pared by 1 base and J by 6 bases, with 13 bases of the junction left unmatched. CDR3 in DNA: TGTGCCAGCAGTTTAGTCCGTTTGGCTAGCGGGGGGGCCGTCGAGCAGTACTTC. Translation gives CASSLVRLASGGAVEQYF.

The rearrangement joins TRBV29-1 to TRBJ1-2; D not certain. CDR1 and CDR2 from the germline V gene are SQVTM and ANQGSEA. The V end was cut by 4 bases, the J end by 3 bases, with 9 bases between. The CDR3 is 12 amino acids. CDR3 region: CSVVTGYYGYTF. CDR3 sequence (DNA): TGCAGCGTTGTTACCGGGTACTATGGCTACACCTTC.